There are many counts of the clone carrying this T cell receptor beta chain. The antigen is unknown. Time point in this sample: persistent/refractory GD, antithyroid drugs over 5 years with positive TRAb. Extracted RNA from PBMCs served as the source of the TCR library. V was trimmed by 9 bases and J by 0 bases, leaving 12 bases between them. The length of the CDR3 is 14 residues. Germline-derived CDR1 and CDR2 are MDHEN and SYDVKM. The entry originates in a study of regulatory T cells in long-lasting Graves disease. Across the whole study: Treatment with antithyroid drugs for over 5 years, together with positive TSH receptor antibodies, meant persistent Graves' disease.

Findings of the study overall: Repertoires from persistent disease leaned toward TRBV28, TRBJ1-2 and TRBJ2-5.

To make TCR beta libraries, researchers used iRepertoire HTBI primers and Arm-PCR of CDR3 regions. From the multiplex PCR reads, TCRdb called clonotypes with MiXCR, one entry per CDR3 protein. The sample holds about 470,000 distinct CDR3 sequences, about 22% seen once. The source was peripheral blood mononuclear cells (PBMCs), collected when the disease was refractory, from a patient treated with antithyroid drugs. This clonotype was obtained from a female donor with Graves disease. The J gene is TRBJ1-3, the V gene TRBV28; the D is unclear. The CDR3 sequence is CASQTRNSGNTIYF. The CDR3 DNA reads as TGTGCCAGTCAGACACGGAACTCTGGAAACACCATATATTTT.